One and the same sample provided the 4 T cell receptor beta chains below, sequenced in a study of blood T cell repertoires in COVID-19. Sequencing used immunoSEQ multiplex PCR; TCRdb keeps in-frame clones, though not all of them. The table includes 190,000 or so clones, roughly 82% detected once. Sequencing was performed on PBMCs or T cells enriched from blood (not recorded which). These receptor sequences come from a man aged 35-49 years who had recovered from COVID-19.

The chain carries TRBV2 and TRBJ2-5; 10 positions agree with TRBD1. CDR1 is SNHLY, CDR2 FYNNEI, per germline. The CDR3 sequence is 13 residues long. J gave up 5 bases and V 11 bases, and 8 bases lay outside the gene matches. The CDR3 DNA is TGTGCCTCTCGGACAGGGGGAGGTGAGACCCAGTACTTC. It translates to CASRTGGGETQYF. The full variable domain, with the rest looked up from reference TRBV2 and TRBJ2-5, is EPEVTQTPSHQVTQMGQEVILRCVPISNHLYFYWYRQILGQKVEFLVSFYNNEISEKSEIFDDQFSVERPDGSNFTLKIRSTKLEDSAMYFCASRTGGGETQYFGPGTRLLVL.

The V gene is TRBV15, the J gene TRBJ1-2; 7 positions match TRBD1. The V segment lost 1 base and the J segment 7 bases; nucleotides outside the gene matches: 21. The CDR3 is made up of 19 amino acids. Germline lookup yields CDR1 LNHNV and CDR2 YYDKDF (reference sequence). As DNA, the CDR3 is TGTGCCACCAGCAGAGTTGCCGATCGGGCGGCAGGGGGATTGGGTGGCTACACCTTC. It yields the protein CATSRVADRAAGGLGGYTF.

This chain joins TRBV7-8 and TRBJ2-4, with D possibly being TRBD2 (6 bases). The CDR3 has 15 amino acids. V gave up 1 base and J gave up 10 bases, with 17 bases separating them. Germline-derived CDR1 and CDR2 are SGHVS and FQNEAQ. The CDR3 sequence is CASSLESPGLTIQYF. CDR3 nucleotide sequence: TGTGCCAGCAGCTTAGAGTCTCCGGGACTCACTATTCAGTACTTC.

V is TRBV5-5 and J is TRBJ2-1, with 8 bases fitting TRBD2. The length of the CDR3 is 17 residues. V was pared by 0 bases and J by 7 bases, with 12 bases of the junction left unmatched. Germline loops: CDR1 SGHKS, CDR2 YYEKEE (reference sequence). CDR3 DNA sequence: TGTGCCAGCAGCTTGGAGAGCGGGAGAAGCATTCGGAATGAGCAGTTCTTC. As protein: CASSLESGRSIRNEQFF.